The 24 T cell receptor beta chains presented below share a single source sample, sequenced in a study of blood T cell repertoires in COVID-19 (dated by TCRdb to about 2020). The method behind the library was the immunoSEQ multiplex PCR assay. TCRdb provides this immuneACCESS table in a form limited to in-frame rearrangements. Some clones are lacking; in checked studies, under half of them reflect an unresolved V gene, and why the rest are absent is not known. The sample table shows 190,000 or so clones, and more than 80% are seen once. About 9% of the sample goes to the ten largest clones. The sequencing sample was made of PBMCs or T cells enriched from blood (not recorded which). Receptors originate from a man in his forties who had recovered from COVID-19.

This chain connects TRBV5-4 to TRBJ2-5, with D perhaps matching TRBD2 (6 bases). Trimming left V 4 bases short and J 6 bases short, with 16 bases between. Germline loops: CDR1 SGHNT, CDR2 YYREEE (reference sequence). The CDR3 totals 14 residues. For the CDR3, the DNA is TGTGCCAGCAGCGCACCGGGAGCCGGGAAGACCCAGTACTTC. This codes for CASSAPGAGKTQYF.

Written as DNA, the CDR3 is TGTGCCAGCAGCTTAAGGCTAGCGGGGGCCCTCCTTACCTACGAGCAGTACTTC. This gives the protein CASSLRLAGALLTYEQYF. J is TRBJ2-7 and V is TRBV7-8, with 10 bases fitting TRBD2. The CDR3 is made up of 18 amino acids. Losses at the gene ends were 2 bases for V and 2 bases for J; bases not matched to a gene: 12. CDR1 and CDR2 from the germline V gene are SGHVS and FQNEAQ.

V and J are TRBV20-1 and TRBJ2-7, with a weak D call TRBD2 (5 bases). This CDR3 is built from 11 residues. CDR1 and CDR2 from the germline V gene are DFQATT and SNEGSKA (reference sequence). The V gene lost 1 base and the J gene lost 5 bases, with 6 bases spanning the gap. The CDR3 DNA follows: TGCAGTGCTAGAGGGACTCACGAGCAGTACTTC. Protein sequence: CSARGTHEQYF.

The J gene is TRBJ1-6, the V gene TRBV14, with 9 bases identical to TRBD1. V lost 4 bases, J lost 8 bases, and 6 bases stayed unmatched. The CDR3 loop spans 15 amino acids. CDR1 SGHDN and CDR2 FVKESK come from the germline V gene. The chain's CDR3 is CASSLVGTGYSPLHF. CDR3 sequence (DNA): TGTGCCAGCAGCCTGGTCGGGACAGGGTATTCACCCCTCCACTTT.

This clone appeared once. V gene TRBV9 combines with J gene TRBJ2-2, with D unresolved. V dropped 0 bases and J dropped 1 base, with 7 bases sitting between them. The CDR3 runs 15 residues. Germline assignment: CDR1 SGDLS and CDR2 YYNGEE. The chain's CDR3 is CASSVAPKNTGELFF. The CDR3 DNA reads TGTGCCAGCAGCGTAGCCCCTAAGAACACCGGGGAGCTGTTTTTT.

This clone turned up a few times. The V and J genes are TRBV7-3 and TRBJ2-2; D uncertain. The CDR3 runs 15 residues. V lost 8 bases to trimming and J lost 6 bases, with 19 bases between them. Per germline, CDR1 SGHTA and CDR2 FQGTGA. This CDR3 reads CASAKTASLSGELFF. The CDR3 region has the DNA TGTGCCAGCGCTAAAACAGCCTCGCTATCCGGGGAGCTGTTTTTT.

V and J are TRBV19 and TRBJ1-5; a weak D match, TRBD1 (6 bases). Trimming shortened V by 4 bases and J by 2 bases, and 21 bases separated the two germline ends. The CDR3 has 18 amino acids. The germline gives CDR1 LNHDA, CDR2 SQIVND (reference sequence). In DNA, the CDR3 is TGTGCCAGTAGTAAAATGACAGGCACCACAACAGGCAATCAGCCCCAGCATTTT. It encodes CASSKMTGTTTGNQPQHF. The variable domain in full, completed from reference TRBV19 and TRBJ1-5, reads DGGITQSPKYLFRKEGQNVTLSCEQNLNHDAMYWYRQDPGQGLRLIYYSQIVNDFQKGDIAEGYSVSREKKESFPLTVTSAQKNPTAFYLCASSKMTGTTTGNQPQHFGDGTRLSIL.

V gene TRBV29-1 combines with J gene TRBJ1-1; unclear D gene. Trimming stripped 4 bases from V and 1 base from J, with 13 bases between. CDR1 is SQVTM and CDR2 is ANQGSEA in the germline V gene. The length of the CDR3 is 14 residues. In nucleotides, the CDR3 is TGCAGCGTTGGGCGGGGAGGCGGGAACACTGAAGCTTTCTTT. As protein: CSVGRGGGNTEAFF. Full variable domain (remainder filled in from reference TRBV29-1 and TRBJ1-1): SAVISQKPSRDICQRGTSLTIQCQVDSQVTMMFWYRQQPGQSLTLIATANQGSEATYESGFVIDKFPISRPNLTFSTLTVSNMSPEDSSIYLCSVGRGGGNTEAFFGQGTRLTVV.

J is TRBJ2-7 and V is TRBV11-2; 7 bases align to TRBD1. Germline CDR1 is SGHAT and CDR2 is FQNNGV. This CDR3 has 14 residues. Trimming removed 1 base from V and 3 bases from J; junction bases left unmatched: 3. The CDR3 DNA reads TGTGCCAGCAGCTTAGGTACAGGGGTCTACGAGCAGTACTTC. Residues: CASSLGTGVYEQYF.

The genes are TRBV11-2 and TRBJ2-1, with TRBD2 identical over 9 bases. V was clipped by 3 bases and J by 3 bases; unmatched bases: 3. The germline V gene encodes CDR1 SGHAT and CDR2 FQNNGV. This CDR3 region has 15 residues. The CDR3 bases are TGTGCCAGCAGCTTCCCAGCGGGGGGCTACAATGAGCAGTTCTTC. This codes for CASSFPAGGYNEQFF. The full variable domain, rest sourced from reference TRBV11-2 and TRBJ2-1, is EAGVAQSPRYKIIEKRQSVAFWCNPISGHATLYWYQQILGQGPKLLIQFQNNGVVDDSQLPKDRFSAERLKGVDSTLKIQPAKLEDSAVYLCASSFPAGGYNEQFFGPGTRLTVL.

The chain couples TRBV7-8 to TRBJ2-1; TRBD2 matches 10 bases. Germline CDR1 and CDR2: SGHVS and FQNEAQ. The CDR3 consists of 15 residues. With 5 bases clipped from V and 2 bases from J, the junction kept 3 bases outside the gene matches. As DNA, the CDR3 is TGTGCCAGCAGCCGAGCGGGGGGGACCTACAATGAGCAGTTCTTC. This sequence encodes CASSRAGGTYNEQFF.

The chain carries TRBV7-9 and TRBJ2-1, with no clear D. The CDR3 covers 14 residues. Germline V gives CDR1 SEHNR, CDR2 FQNEAQ (reference sequence). V lost 5 bases to trimming and J lost 8 bases, with 16 bases between them. CDR3 nucleotides: TGTGCCAGCAGCCCCGAGGCGATCACGGATGAGCAGTTCTTC. Encoded protein: CASSPEAITDEQFF. Combining the CDR3 with reference TRBV7-9 and TRBJ2-1 gives the whole variable domain DTGVSQNPRHKITKRGQNVTFRCDPISEHNRLYWYRQTLGQGPEFLTYFQNEAQLEKSRLLSDRFSAERPKGSFSTLEIQRTEQGDSAMYLCASSPEAITDEQFFGPGTRLTVL.

The rearrangement uses TRBV27 and TRBJ1-5; 9 nucleotides match TRBD1. V shed 3 bases, J shed 8 bases, and the junction held 8 bases outside the gene matches. Germline V gene lookup returns CDR1 MNHEY and CDR2 SMNVEV (reference sequence). The CDR3 has 15 amino acids. The CDR3 sequence: CASSLSGQGRKPQHF. The CDR3 coding sequence is TGTGCCAGCAGTTTGTCGGGACAGGGTCGTAAGCCCCAGCATTTT.

This rearrangement joins TRBV9 to TRBJ1-6; 9 bases match TRBD1. Trimming cost V 3 bases and J 9 bases; bases outside gene matches: 4. The CDR3 is 14 residues long. Germline V lookup: CDR1 SGDLS, CDR2 YYNGEE. The CDR3, as DNA: TGTGCCAGCAGCGGCGGGACAGGGACTTCACCCCTCCACTTT. Protein: CASSGGTGTSPLHF.

The rearrangement links TRBV5-1 to TRBJ2-7; TRBD2 matches at 9 bases. CDR3 length: 15 residues. In germline, CDR1 is SGHRS, CDR2 YFSETQ. Unmatched junction bases numbered 10, after V lost 3 bases and J lost 6 bases. Written as DNA, the CDR3 is TGCGCCAGCAGCTCATCCGGGACTAGCATCGGCGAGCAGTACTTC. Protein product: CASSSSGTSIGEQYF.

This chain joins TRBV15 and TRBJ2-3; possible D gene TRBD2, 7 bases. The V gene lost 0 bases and the J gene lost 3 bases, with 16 bases spanning the gap. CDR1 and CDR2 (germline): LNHNV, YYDKDF (reference sequence). The CDR3 is 17 residues long. Here the CDR3 reads CATSREMSGGATDTQYF. CDR3 nucleotide sequence: TGTGCCACCAGCAGAGAGATGTCGGGGGGCGCGACAGATACGCAGTATTTT.

The genes are TRBV7-9 and TRBJ1-1; D not certain. Germline-derived CDR1 and CDR2 are SEHNR and FQNEAQ (reference sequence). Trimming left V 1 base short and J 2 bases short, with 8 bases between. This CDR3 is built from 14 residues. CDR3 sequence (DNA): TGTGCCAGCAGCTTAGTAGAGGGAAACACTGAAGCTTTCTTT. This translates into CASSLVEGNTEAFF.

The gene calls are TRBV13 and TRBJ1-5; a possible D gene is TRBD1 (6 bases). The CDR3 runs to 15 residues. Trimming removed 5 bases from V and 5 bases from J, with 16 bases in between. CDR1 is PRHDT and CDR2 is FYEKMQ in the germline V gene (reference sequence). In DNA form, the CDR3 reads TGTGCCAGCAGCCGGGGAGGCGGGGGCGATCAGCCCCAGCATTTT. Translation gives CASSRGGGGDQPQHF. Full variable domain (rest looked up from reference TRBV13 and TRBJ1-5): AAGVIQSPRHLIKEKRETATLKCYPIPRHDTVYWYQQGPGQDPQFLISFYEKMQSDKGSIPDRFSAQQFSDYHSELNMSSLELGDSALYFCASSRGGGGDQPQHFGDGTRLSIL.

The chain carries TRBV18 and TRBJ1-5; possibly TRBD1 for D (5 bases). Germline assignment: CDR1 KGHSH and CDR2 LQKENI. The CDR3 runs 16 residues. V was cut by 2 bases and J by 8 bases, with 19 bases left in between. The chain's CDR3 is CASSPGLGGTLEPQHF. Written as DNA, the CDR3 is TGTGCCAGCTCACCAGGTCTGGGAGGGACTTTGGAGCCCCAGCATTTT.

The chain employs TRBV7-8 and TRBJ1-1, with D possibly matching TRBD1 (5 bases). This CDR3 region has 14 residues. V lost 2 bases to trimming and J lost 6 bases, with 13 bases between them. Germline V lookup: CDR1 SGHVS, CDR2 FQNEAQ. The CDR3 region has the DNA TGTGCCAGCAGCTTAAGGGGCGCTAGGGCTGAAGCTTTCTTT. Its protein product is CASSLRGARAEAFF.

The chain joins TRBV9 to TRBJ1-3; 7 nucleotides match TRBD1. There are 17 residues in the CDR3. J lost 0 bases, V lost 7 bases, and 13 bases had no gene match. Looked up from germline, CDR1 is SGDLS and CDR2 is YYNGEE. The CDR3 loop reads CASARQGEVHSGNTIYF. The CDR3, as DNA: TGTGCCAGCGCCCGACAGGGCGAAGTTCACTCTGGAAACACCATATATTTT.

This clone has just one count. The chain carries TRBV5-8 and TRBJ1-2; 7 positions match TRBD1. Germline V gives CDR1 SGHTS, CDR2 YDEGEE. The CDR3 contains 15 residues. Germline trimming cut 4 bases from V and 6 bases from J; bases unmatched to any gene: 12. The CDR3 DNA follows: TGTGCCAGCAGCCACCGCCGGACAGGAAGAAATGGCTACACCTTC. Translated: CASSHRRTGRNGYTF.

This clone was counted only a few times. The chain employs TRBV6-1 and TRBJ2-7, with 8 positions matching TRBD1. Germline CDR1 is MNHNS and CDR2 is SASEGT. V dropped 3 bases and J dropped 10; count of bases not matched to a gene: 8. The CDR3 runs to 13 residues. CDR3 nucleotide sequence: TGTGCCAGCAGTGAGACGCGTGGACAGGGTCAGTACTTC. It yields the protein CASSETRGQGQYF.

The J gene is TRBJ2-1, the V gene TRBV11-2, with 10 bases lining up with TRBD2. The V gene's germline CDR1 is SGHAT and CDR2 FQNNGV. The V segment lost 0 bases and the J segment 0 bases; nucleotides outside the gene matches: 11. CDR3 size: 20 residues. The CDR3, as DNA: TGTGCCAGCAGCTTAGATCTAGCGGGGGTATCCTTTGCCTCCTACAATGAGCAGTTCTTC. Its protein is CASSLDLAGVSFASYNEQFF.